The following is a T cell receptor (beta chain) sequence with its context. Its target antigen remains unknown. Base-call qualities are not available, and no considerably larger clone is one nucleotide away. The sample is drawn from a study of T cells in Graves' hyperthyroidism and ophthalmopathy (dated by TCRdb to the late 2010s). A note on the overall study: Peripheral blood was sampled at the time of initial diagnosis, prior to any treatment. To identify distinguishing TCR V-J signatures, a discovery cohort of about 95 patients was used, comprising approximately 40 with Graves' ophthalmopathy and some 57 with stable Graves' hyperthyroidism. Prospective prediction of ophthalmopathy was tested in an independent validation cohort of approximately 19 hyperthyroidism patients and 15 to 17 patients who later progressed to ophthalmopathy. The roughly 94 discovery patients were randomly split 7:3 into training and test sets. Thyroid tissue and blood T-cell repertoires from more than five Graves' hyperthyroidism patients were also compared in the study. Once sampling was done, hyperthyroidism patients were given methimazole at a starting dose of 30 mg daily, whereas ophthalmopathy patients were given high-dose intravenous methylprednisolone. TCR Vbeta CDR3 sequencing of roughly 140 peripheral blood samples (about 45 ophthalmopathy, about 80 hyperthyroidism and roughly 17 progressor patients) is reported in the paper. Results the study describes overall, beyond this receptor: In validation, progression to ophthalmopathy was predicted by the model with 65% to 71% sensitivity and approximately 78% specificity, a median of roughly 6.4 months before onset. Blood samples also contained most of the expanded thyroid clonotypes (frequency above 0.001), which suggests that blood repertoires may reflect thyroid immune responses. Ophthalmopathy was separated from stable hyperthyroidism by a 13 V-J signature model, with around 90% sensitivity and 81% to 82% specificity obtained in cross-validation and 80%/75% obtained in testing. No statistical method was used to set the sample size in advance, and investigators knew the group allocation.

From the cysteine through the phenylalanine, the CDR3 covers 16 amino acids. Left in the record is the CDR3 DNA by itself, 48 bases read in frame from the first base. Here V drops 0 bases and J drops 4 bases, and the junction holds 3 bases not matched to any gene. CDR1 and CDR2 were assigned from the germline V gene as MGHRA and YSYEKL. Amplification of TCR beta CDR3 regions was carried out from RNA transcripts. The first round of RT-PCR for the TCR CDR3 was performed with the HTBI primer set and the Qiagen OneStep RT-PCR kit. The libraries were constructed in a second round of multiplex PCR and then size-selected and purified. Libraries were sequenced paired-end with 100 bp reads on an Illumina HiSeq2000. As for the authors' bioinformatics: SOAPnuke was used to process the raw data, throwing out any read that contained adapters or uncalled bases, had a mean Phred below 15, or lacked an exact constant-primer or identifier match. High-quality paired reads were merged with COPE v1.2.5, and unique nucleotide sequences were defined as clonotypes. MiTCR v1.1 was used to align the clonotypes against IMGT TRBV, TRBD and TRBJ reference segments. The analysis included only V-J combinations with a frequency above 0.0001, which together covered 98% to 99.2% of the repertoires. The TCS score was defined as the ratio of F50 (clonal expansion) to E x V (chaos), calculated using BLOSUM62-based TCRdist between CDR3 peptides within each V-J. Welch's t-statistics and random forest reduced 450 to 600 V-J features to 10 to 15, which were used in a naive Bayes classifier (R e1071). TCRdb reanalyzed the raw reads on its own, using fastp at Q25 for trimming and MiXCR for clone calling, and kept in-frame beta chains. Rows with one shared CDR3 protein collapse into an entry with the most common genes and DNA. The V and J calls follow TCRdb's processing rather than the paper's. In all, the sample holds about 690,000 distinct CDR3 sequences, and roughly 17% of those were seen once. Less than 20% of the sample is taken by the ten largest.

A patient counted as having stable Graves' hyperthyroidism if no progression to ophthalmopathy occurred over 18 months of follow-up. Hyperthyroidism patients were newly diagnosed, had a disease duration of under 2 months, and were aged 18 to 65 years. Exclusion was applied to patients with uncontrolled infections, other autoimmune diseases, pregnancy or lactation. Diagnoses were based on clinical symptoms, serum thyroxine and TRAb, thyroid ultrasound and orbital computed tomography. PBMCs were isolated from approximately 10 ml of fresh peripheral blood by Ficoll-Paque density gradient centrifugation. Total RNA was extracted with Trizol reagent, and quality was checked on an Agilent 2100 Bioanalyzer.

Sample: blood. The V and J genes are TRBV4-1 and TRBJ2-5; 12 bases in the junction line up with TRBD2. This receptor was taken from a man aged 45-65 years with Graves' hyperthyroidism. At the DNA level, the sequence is TGCGCCAGCAGCCAAGATGAGGGACTAGCGGGAGAGACCCAGTACTTC. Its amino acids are CASSQDEGLAGETQYF.